What follows are 2 T cell receptor beta chains derived from one specimen sequenced in a study of early T cells in non-severe SARS-CoV-2 infection. TCRdb re-called the 5' RACE reads through MiXCR, storing one row per CDR3 protein. Among some 60,000 distinct CDR3 sequences listed, roughly 7.7% were seen once. Sequenced material: whole blood. These receptors were obtained from an adult who was a healthcare worker with PCR-confirmed SARS-CoV-2 infection or an uninfected control (not recorded which).

The table lists this clonotype with many counts. This chain connects TRBV28 to TRBJ2-2; D is perhaps TRBD1 or TRBD2 (5 bases each). The germline CDR1 and CDR2 sequences are MDHEN and SYDVKM. The CDR3 spans 15 residues. The germline V and J ends were trimmed by 3 bases and 0 bases, with 8 bases remaining between them. As DNA, the CDR3 is TGTGCCAGCAGTTTGGGACGGTCGAACACCGGGGAGCTGTTTTTT. It yields the protein CASSLGRSNTGELFF.

This clonotype was seen only a few times. The chain employs TRBV9 and TRBJ2-7; D remains ambiguous. The germline V gene encodes CDR1 SGDLS and CDR2 YYNGEE. This CDR3 contains 15 residues. The ends were cut back, 0 bases at V and 0 bases at J, with 10 bases in the middle. The CDR3 nucleotides read TGTGCCAGCAGCGTAGCCAGCAGCTCCTCCTACGAGCAGTACTTC. Its translation is CASSVASSSSYEQYF.